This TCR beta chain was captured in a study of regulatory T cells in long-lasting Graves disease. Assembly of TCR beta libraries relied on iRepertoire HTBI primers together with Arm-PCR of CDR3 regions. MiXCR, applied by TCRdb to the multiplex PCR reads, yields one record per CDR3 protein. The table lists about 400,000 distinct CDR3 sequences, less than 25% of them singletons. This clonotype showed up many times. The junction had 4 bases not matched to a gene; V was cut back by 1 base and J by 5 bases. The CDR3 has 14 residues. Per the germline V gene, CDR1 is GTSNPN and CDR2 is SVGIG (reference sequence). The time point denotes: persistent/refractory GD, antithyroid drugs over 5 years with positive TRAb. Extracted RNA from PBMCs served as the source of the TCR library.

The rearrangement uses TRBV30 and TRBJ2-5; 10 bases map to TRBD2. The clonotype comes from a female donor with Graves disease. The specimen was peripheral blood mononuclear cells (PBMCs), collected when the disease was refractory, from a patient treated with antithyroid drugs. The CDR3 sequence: CAWSGGLAWETQYF. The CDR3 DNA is TGTGCCTGGAGTGGGGGACTAGCGTGGGAGACCCAGTACTTC.